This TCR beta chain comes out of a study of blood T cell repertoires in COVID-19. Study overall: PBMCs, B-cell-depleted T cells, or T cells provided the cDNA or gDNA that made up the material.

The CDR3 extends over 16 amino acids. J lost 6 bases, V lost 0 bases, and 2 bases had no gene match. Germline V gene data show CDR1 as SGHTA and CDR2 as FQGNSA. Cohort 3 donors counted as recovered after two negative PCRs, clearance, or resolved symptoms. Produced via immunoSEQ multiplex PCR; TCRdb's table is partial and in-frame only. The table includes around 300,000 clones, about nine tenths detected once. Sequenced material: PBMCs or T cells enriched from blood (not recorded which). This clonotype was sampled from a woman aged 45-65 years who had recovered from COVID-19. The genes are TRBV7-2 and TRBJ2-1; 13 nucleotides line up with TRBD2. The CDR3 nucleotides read TGTGCCAGCAGCTTAGCGGGACTAGCGGGATCCAATGAGCAGTTCTTC. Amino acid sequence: CASSLAGLAGSNEQFF.